The 8 T cell receptor beta chains given below trace back to one sample, sequenced in a study of T cells after yellow fever vaccination. TCRdb reanalysed the 5' RACE reads using MiXCR and keeps one entry per CDR3 protein. Of 95,000 to 150,000 distinct CDR3 sequences in the sample, roughly 6.7% are singletons; the top ten hold approximately 2.7%. The specimen comprised CD4+ T cells sorted from PBMCs, sampled 9 to 11 days after the first yellow fever vaccination. All receptors derive from a man aged 18-30 years who received the YFV17D yellow fever vaccine.

This clonotype was observed a few times. The chain employs TRBV7-2 and TRBJ2-1, with 8 nucleotides matching TRBD2. The CDR3 runs to 15 residues. Looked up from germline, CDR1 is SGHTA and CDR2 is FQGNSA. V shed 0 bases and J 6 bases; nucleotides not matched to a gene: 4. The CDR3 region has the DNA TGTGCCAGCAGCTTAGCTCTCGGGGGGGGCAATGAGCAGTTCTTC. It encodes CASSLALGGGNEQFF.

This clonotype was recorded many times. The chain has TRBV7-2 and TRBJ1-3; TRBD1 might be the D (5 bases). The CDR3 contains 15 residues. Germline V CDR1 and CDR2: SGHTA, FQGNSA. Trimming cost V 0 bases and J 4 bases, with 10 bases left between them. The CDR3 DNA reads TGTGCCAGCAGCTTAGCTCAGGGCGCCGGAAACACCATATATTTT. Residues: CASSLAQGAGNTIYF.

This clonotype was found many times. The chain carries TRBV2 and TRBJ2-3, with a tentative D call TRBD2 (6 bases). CDR1 and CDR2 from the germline V gene are SNHLY and FYNNEI. The CDR3 sequence is 13 residues long. The V end lost 8 bases, the J end lost 5 bases, and 14 bases lay between the germline ends. In DNA form, the CDR3 reads TGTGCCAGCGCGCGGAGGGAGGAAGATACGCAGTATTTT. This encodes CASARREEDTQYF.

This clonotype came up many times. V and J are TRBV7-3 and TRBJ2-1, with 7 positions matching TRBD2. The CDR3 consists of 16 residues. Trimming took 0 bases from V and 10 from J; bases not matched to a gene: 12. Germline loops: CDR1 SGHTA, CDR2 FQGTGA. The CDR3 DNA reads as TGTGCCAGCAGCTTAACGCCCTCTACTAGCGCTCGGGAGCAGTTCTTC. Protein sequence: CASSLTPSTSAREQFF.

As to this clonotype: Since a much larger clone is just one base distant, this may be a read error. This sequence joins TRBV4-1 and TRBJ2-4; 7 bases match TRBD1. This CDR3 contains 17 residues. After removal of 4 bases from V and 2 bases from J, the junction contained 11 bases not matched to a gene. The germline V gene encodes CDR1 MGHRA and CDR2 YSYEKL. The CDR3 spells CASSRPTGVMSKNIQYF. The CDR3 nucleotides are TGCGCCAGCAGCCGACCCACAGGGGTGATGTCCAAAAACATTCAGTACTTC.

Many counts were recorded for this clonotype. This sequence joins TRBV7-3 and TRBJ1-2; the D gene is possibly TRBD1 (6 bases). In germline, CDR1 is SGHTA, CDR2 FQGTGA. V shed 4 bases and J shed 7 bases, with 22 bases lying between them. The CDR3 is 16 amino acids. The CDR3 reads CASSSSLTGSDGGYTF. DNA for the CDR3: TGTGCCAGCAGCTCTTCCTTGACAGGCTCGGATGGTGGCTACACCTTC.

This clonotype was detected ten times or more. The genes are TRBV29-1 and TRBJ2-1; D remains ambiguous. The CDR3 consists of 8 residues. Germline loops: CDR1 SQVTM, CDR2 ANQGSEA. The V and J ends lost 3 bases and 15 bases respectively, with 6 bases between them. The CDR3: CSVENGFF. The CDR3 nucleotides are TGCAGCGTTGAGAATGGGTTCTTC.

A single count supports this clonotype. The chain recombines TRBV18 with TRBJ1-1, with TRBD1 matching over 8 bases. Unmatched junction bases numbered 4, after V lost 6 bases and J lost 4 bases. The CDR3 loop spans 13 amino acids. Germline lookup yields CDR1 KGHSH and CDR2 LQKENI. The CDR3 spells CASSQGASTEAFF. Written as DNA, the CDR3 is TGTGCCAGCTCCCAGGGGGCCAGCACTGAAGCTTTCTTT. Looking up the rest from reference TRBV18 and TRBJ1-1 gives the full variable domain: NAGVMQNPRHLVRRRGQEARLRCSPMKGHSHVYWYRQLPEEGLKFMVYLQKENIIDESGMPKERFSAEFPKEGPSILRIQQVVRGDSAAYFCASSQGASTEAFFGQGTRLTVV.